Sequencing of this T cell receptor beta chain was carried out in a study of cytomegalovirus exposure and HLA in healthy donors. Per germline, CDR1 SNHLY and CDR2 FYNNEI. The CDR3 is made up of 15 amino acids. V was clipped by 5 bases and J by 0 bases, with 8 bases between them. PCR employed 60 Vbeta and 13 Jbeta primers. In the authors' workflow: Counted up in a later analysis, unique TCR beta chains came to approximately 77 million, with some 9.9 million shared. Using immunoSEQ multiplex PCR, the repertoire was profiled, and TCRdb retains in-frame clones only, with some absent. V, J and clone size are taken as reported in that table, and D and trimming were inferred from the DNA itself. This repertoire shows some 110,000 clones, around 77% found once; its top ten account for roughly 5%.

The sequenced sample was PBMCs. The clonotype comes from a man aged 45-65 years in good health and CMV-seropositive. The V and J genes are TRBV2 and TRBJ1-6; D gene unclear. This CDR3 reads CASSSQFSYNSPLHF. The CDR3 bases are TGTGCCAGCAGTTCCCAATTCTCCTATAATTCACCCCTCCACTTT.